This T cell receptor beta chain is drawn from a study of cytomegalovirus exposure and HLA in healthy donors. Study as a whole: As an earlier analysis found, roughly 170 million T cells yielded about 120 million unique TCR beta sequences. The study's findings and limits: The authors later found TCR association rates varying by HLA locus, with DRB1 most and HLA-C fewest.

The CDR3 runs 13 residues. The V gene's germline CDR1 is SGHTA and CDR2 FQGTGA. V was clipped by 5 bases and J by 5 bases, with 11 bases between them. This clone was observed a few times. Its matching antigen is unknown. A multiplex PCR was run with 60 Vbeta primers and 13 Jbeta primers. Data came from immunoSEQ multiplex PCR; TCRdb stores just in-frame clones and leaves some out. The sample holds about 120,000 clones; about 78% are singletons and the top ten take less than 4.5%. The chain joins TRBV7-3 to TRBJ2-3, with D unclear. The sample taken for sequencing was PBMCs. This clonotype was obtained from a man aged 25-45 years in good health and CMV-seronegative. The CDR3 is CASSPDVGDTQYF. The CDR3 DNA sequence: TGTGCCAGCAGCCCTGATGTCGGAGATACGCAGTATTTT. The whole variable domain, filled in from reference TRBV7-3 and TRBJ2-3, reads GAGVSQTPSNKVTEKGKYVELRCDPISGHTALYWYRQSLGQGPEFLIYFQGTGAADDSGLPNDRFFAVRPEGSVSTLKIQRTERGDSAVYLCASSPDVGDTQYFGPGTRLTVL.